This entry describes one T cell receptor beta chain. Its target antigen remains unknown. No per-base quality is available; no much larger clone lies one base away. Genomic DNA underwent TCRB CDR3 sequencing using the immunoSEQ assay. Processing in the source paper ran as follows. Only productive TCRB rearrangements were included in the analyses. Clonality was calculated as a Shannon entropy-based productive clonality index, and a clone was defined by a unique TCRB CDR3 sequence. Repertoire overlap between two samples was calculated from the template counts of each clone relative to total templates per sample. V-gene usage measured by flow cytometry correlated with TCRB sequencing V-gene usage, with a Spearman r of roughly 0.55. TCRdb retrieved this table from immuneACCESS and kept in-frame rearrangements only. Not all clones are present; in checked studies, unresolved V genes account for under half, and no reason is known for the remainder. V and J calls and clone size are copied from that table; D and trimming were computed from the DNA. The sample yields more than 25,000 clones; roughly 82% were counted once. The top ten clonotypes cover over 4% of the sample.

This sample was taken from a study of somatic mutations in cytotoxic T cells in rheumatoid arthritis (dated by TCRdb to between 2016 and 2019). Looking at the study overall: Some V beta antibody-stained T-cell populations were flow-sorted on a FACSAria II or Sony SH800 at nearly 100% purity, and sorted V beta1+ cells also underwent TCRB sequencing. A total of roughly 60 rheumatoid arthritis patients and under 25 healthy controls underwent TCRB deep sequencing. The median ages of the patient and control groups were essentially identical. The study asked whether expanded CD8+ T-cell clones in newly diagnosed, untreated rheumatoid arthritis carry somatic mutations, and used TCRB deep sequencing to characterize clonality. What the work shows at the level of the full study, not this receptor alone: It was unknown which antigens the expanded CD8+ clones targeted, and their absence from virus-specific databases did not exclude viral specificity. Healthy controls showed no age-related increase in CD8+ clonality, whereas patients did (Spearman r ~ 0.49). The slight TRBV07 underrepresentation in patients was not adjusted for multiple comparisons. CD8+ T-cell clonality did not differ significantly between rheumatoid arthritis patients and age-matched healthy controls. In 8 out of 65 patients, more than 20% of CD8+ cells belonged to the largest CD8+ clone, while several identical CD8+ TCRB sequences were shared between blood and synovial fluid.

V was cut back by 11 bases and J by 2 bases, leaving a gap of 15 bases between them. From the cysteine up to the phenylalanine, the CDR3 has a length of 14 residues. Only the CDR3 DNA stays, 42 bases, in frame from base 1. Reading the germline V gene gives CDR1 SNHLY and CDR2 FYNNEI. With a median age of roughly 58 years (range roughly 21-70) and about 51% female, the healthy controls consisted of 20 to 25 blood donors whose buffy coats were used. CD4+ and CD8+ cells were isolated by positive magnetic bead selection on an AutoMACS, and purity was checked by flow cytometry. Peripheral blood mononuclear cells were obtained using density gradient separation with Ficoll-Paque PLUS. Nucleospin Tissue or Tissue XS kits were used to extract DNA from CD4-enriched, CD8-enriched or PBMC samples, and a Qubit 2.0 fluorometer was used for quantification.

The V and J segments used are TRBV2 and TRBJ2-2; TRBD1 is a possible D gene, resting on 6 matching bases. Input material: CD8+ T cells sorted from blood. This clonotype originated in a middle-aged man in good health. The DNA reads TGTGCCGGTTACGACAGGACCAACACCGGGGAGCTGTTTTTT. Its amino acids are CAGYDRTNTGELFF.